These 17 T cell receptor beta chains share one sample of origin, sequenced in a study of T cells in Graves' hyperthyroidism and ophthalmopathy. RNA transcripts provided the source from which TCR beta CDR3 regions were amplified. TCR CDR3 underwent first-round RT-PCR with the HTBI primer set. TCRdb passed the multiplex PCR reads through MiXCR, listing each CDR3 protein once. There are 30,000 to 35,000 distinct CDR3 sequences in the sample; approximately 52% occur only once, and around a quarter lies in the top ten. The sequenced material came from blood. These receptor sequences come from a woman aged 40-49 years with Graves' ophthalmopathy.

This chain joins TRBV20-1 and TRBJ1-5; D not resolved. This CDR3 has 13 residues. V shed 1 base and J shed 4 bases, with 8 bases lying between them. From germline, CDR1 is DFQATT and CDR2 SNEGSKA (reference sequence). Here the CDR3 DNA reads TGCAGTGCTAGAGGCATGAGGAATCAGCCCCAGCATTTT. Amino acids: CSARGMRNQPQHF.

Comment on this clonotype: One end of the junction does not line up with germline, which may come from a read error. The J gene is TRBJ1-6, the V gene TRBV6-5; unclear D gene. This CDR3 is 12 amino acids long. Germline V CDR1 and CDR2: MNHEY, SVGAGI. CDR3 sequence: CASSFRNSPPHF. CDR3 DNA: TGTGCCAGCAGTTTCCGTAATTCACCCCCCCACTTT.

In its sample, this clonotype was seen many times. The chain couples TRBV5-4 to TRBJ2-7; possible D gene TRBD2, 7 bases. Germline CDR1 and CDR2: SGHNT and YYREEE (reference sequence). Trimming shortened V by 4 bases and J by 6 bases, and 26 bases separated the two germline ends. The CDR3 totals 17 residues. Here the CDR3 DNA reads TGTGCCAGCAGCCAAGATGGGGGGGCAGGTCGGACGGGCGAGCAGTACTTC. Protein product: CASSQDGGAGRTGEQYF.

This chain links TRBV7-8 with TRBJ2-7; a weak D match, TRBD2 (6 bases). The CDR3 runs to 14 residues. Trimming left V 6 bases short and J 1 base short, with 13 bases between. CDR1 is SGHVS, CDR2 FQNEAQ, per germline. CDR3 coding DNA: TGTGCCAGCAGTCTGGGGGAGGCATCCTACGAGCAGTACTTC. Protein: CASSLGEASYEQYF.

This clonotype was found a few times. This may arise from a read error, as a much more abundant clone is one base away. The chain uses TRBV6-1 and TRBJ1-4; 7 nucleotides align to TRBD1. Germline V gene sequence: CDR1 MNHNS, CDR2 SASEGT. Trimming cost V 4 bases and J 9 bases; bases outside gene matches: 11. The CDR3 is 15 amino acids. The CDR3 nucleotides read TGTGCCAGCAGTGCACCAGACAGGGCGTTTCAAAAACTGTTTTTT. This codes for CASSAPDRAFQKLFF.

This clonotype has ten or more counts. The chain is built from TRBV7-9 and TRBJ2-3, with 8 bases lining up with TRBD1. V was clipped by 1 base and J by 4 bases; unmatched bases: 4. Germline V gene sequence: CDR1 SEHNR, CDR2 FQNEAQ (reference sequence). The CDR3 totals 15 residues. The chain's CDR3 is CASSLGAGGSDTQYF. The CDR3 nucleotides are TGTGCCAGCAGCTTAGGGGCAGGGGGCTCAGATACGCAGTATTTT.

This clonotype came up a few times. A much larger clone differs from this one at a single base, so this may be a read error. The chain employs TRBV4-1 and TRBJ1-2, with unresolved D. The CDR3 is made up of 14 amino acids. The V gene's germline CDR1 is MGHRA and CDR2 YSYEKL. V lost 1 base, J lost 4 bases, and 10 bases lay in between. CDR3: CASSQARTVYGYTF. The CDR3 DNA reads TGCGCCAGCAGCCAAGCCCGGACTGTCTATGGCTACACCTTC.

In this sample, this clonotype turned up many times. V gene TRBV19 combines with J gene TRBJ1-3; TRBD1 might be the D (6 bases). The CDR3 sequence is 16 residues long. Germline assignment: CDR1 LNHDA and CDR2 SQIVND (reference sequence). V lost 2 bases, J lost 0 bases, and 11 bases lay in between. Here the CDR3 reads CASSIRQDNSGNTIYF. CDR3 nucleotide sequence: TGTGCCAGTAGTATAAGACAGGATAACTCTGGAAACACCATATATTTT.

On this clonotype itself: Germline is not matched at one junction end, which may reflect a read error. The chain's CDR3 is CVSSLNHGELFF. CDR3 nucleotide sequence: TGTGTCAGCAGCCTAAACCATGGGGAGCTGTTTTTT. The rearrangement uses TRBV11-2 and TRBJ2-2; D gene uncertain. CDR3 length: 12 amino acids. Germline V gene lookup returns CDR1 SGHAT and CDR2 FQNNGV.

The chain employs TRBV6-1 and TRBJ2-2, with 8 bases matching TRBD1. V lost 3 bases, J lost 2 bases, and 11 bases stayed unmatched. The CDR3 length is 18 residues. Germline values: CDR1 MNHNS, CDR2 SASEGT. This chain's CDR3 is CASSDQAGGVYNTGELFF. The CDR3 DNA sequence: TGTGCCAGCAGTGATCAGGCAGGGGGCGTTTATAACACCGGGGAGCTGTTTTTT.

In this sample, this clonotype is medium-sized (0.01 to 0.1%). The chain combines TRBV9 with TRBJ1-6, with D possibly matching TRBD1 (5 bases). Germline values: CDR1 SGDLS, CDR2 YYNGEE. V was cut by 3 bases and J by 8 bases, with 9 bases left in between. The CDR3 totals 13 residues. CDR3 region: CASSEGGDSPLHF. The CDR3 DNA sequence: TGTGCCAGCAGCGAGGGAGGGGATTCACCCCTCCACTTT.

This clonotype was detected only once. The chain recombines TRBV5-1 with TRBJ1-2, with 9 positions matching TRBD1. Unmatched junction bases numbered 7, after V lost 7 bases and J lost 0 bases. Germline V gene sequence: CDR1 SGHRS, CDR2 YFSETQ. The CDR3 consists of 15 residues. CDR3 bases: TGCGCCAGCGATGGGGGGACAGGGCCTAACTATGGCTACACCTTC. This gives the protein CASDGGTGPNYGYTF.

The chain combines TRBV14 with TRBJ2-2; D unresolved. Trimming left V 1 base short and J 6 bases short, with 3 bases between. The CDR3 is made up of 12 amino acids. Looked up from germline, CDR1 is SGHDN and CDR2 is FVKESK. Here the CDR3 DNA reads TGTGCCAGCAGCCAAGTGGCCGGGGAGCTGTTTTTT. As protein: CASSQVAGELFF.

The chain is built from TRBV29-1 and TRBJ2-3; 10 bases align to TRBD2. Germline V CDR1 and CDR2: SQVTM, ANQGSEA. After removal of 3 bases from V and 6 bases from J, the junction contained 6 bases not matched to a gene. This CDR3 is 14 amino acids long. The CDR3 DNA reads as TGCAGCGTTGACCCTAGCGGGGGCGGGGATACGCAGTATTTT. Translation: CSVDPSGGGDTQYF.

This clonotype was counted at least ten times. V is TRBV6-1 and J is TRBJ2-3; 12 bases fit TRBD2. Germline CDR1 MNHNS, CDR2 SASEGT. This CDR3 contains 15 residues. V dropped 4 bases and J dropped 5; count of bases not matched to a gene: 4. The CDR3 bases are TGTGCCAGCAGTGGTCTAGCGGGGGGGCGAGATACGCAGTATTTT. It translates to CASSGLAGGRDTQYF.

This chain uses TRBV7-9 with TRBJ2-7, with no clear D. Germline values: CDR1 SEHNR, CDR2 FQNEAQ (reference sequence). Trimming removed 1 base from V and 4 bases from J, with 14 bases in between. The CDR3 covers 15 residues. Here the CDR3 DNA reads TGTGCCAGCAGCTTAGGTGGGTACCGGGCGTACGAGCAGTACTTC. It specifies CASSLGGYRAYEQYF.

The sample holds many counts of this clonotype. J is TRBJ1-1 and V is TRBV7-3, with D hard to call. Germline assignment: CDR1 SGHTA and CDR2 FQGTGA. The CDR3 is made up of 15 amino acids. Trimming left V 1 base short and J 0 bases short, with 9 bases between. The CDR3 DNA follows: TGTGCCAGCAGCTTAAGCGCAGCCATGAACACTGAAGCTTTCTTT. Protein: CASSLSAAMNTEAFF.